The rows below give T cell receptor beta chains drawn from one sample of a study of regulatory T cells in long-lasting Graves disease. TCRdb re-called the multiplex PCR reads with MiXCR, one entry per CDR3 protein. The sample lists about 470,000 distinct CDR3 sequences, roughly 20% occurring once. Specimen: peripheral blood mononuclear cells (PBMCs), collected when the disease was refractory, from a patient treated with antithyroid drugs. These TCRs come from a female donor with Graves disease. The CDR3 runs from the conserved cysteine through the conserved F or W. A D gene is named only where the DNA matches it firmly. Clone size is shown for a subset of rows, as once, few, many or a class of expanded clone.

D | J | V | size | CDR3 | DNA
TRBD1 | TRBJ1-1 | TRBV29-1 | . | CSVGTGLEAFF | TGCAGCGTAGGGACAGGGCTCGAGGCTTTCTTT
. | TRBJ1-2 | TRBV15 | many | CATSRPGQAYGYTF | TGTGCCACCAGCAGACCTGGACAAGCCTATGGCTACACCTTC
TRBD1 | TRBJ1-5 | TRBV10-3 | . | CAISEGQGSQPQHF | TGTGCCATCAGTGAGGGACAGGGCAGTCAGCCCCAGCATTTT
TRBD1 | TRBJ1-1 | TRBV7-2 | many | CASSRRQGYTEAFF | TGTGCCAGCAGCCGAAGACAGGGTTACACTGAAGCTTTCTTT
. | TRBJ1-4 | TRBV6-2/TRBV6-3 | many | CASNYVGTLGEKLFF | TGTGCCAGCAATTACGTGGGGACGCTAGGTGAAAAACTGTTTTTT
. | TRBJ1-1 | TRBV27 | few | CASSFTASPTEAFF | TGTGCCAGCAGTTTCACTGCCAGCCCCACTGAAGCTTTCTTT
. | TRBJ2-7 | TRBV14 | . | CASSQVVEIAEQYF | TGTGCCAGCAGCCAGGTAGTTGAAATCGCCGAGCAGTACTTC
. | TRBJ2-1 | TRBV9 | . | CASSPSGGEQFF | TGTGCCAGCAGCCCTTCCGGAGGAGAGCAGTTCTTC
. | TRBJ1-1 | TRBV6-5 | many | CASSYRGRRNGEAFF | TGTGCCAGCAGTTACAGGGGTCGGCGGAATGGGGAGGCTTTCTTT
. | TRBJ2-7 | TRBV29-1 | many | CSVEDSYEQYF | TGCAGCGTTGAAGACAGCTACGAGCAGTACTTC
. | TRBJ2-3 | TRBV6-5 | . | CASSYSGASTDTQYF | TGTGCCAGCAGTTACTCCGGTGCTAGCACAGATACGCAGTATTTT
. | TRBJ2-7 | TRBV27 | . | CASSLPNGDERYF | TGTGCCAGCAGTTTACCGAACGGAGACGAGCGGTACTTC
TRBD2 | TRBJ2-5 | TRBV27 | many | CASSLGLADQETQYF | TGTGCCAGCAGCTTGGGACTAGCGGATCAAGAGACCCAGTACTTC
. | TRBJ1-2 | TRBV7-2 | few | CASSLARWLSNNYGYTF | TGTGCCAGCAGCTTAGCGCGTTGGCTGTCGAATAACTATGGCTACACCTTC
. | TRBJ2-5 | TRBV7-9 | . | CASSSFPVTGETQYF | TGTGCCAGCAGCTCTTTCCCGGTGACCGGAGAGACCCAGTACTTC
. | TRBJ1-6 | TRBV28 | many | CASSSAGVTPLHF | TGTGCCAGCAGCTCGGCGGGGGTGACACCCCTCCACTTT
. | TRBJ2-7 | TRBV11-2 | many | CASSQDSITYEQYF | TGTGCCAGCAGCCAGGACAGCATAACCTACGAGCAGTACTTC
. | TRBJ1-4 | TRBV19 | . | CASSIGTLKGEKLFF | TGTGCCAGTAGTATAGGAACCCTCAAAGGTGAAAAACTGTTTTTT
. | TRBJ2-7 | TRBV12-3/TRBV12-4 | many | CASSLTTPYEQYF | TGTGCCAGCAGTTTAACGACTCCGTACGAGCAGTACTTC
. | TRBJ2-2 | TRBV30 | few | CAWSSILVTGELFF | .
. | TRBJ1-5 | TRBV28 | many | CASSLWGGRGTQPQHF | TGTGCCAGCAGTTTATGGGGAGGGAGGGGTACGCAGCCCCAGCATTTT
. | TRBJ2-7 | TRBV9 | many | CASSAEGLPLEQYF | TGTGCCAGCAGCGCCGAGGGACTTCCCCTCGAGCAGTACTTC
. | TRBJ2-4 | TRBV6-4 | . | CASSVRSAKNIQYF | TGTGCCAGCAGTGTGAGATCGGCCAAAAACATTCAGTACTTC
. | TRBJ2-7 | TRBV12-3/TRBV12-4 | many | CASRMGLRSYEQYF | TGTGCCAGCAGAATGGGGCTTCGCTCCTACGAGCAGTACTTC
. | TRBJ1-1 | TRBV6-1 | . | CASRGTNREAFF | TGTGCCAGCAGAGGAACTAACCGGGAAGCTTTCTTT
TRBD1 | TRBJ1-2 | TRBV30 | . | CAWSVRDSLNYGYTF | TGTGCCTGGAGCGTCCGGGACAGCCTCAACTATGGCTACACCTTC
TRBD2 | TRBJ2-7 | TRBV19 | few | CASSMELAGVEQYF | TGTGCCAGTAGTATGGAACTAGCGGGAGTCGAGCAGTACTTC
TRBD1 | TRBJ2-7 | TRBV24-1 | few | CATSSGTGIHEQYF | TGTGCCACCAGTTCGGGGACAGGGATCCACGAGCAGTACTTC
. | TRBJ1-1 | TRBV4-1 | . | CASSQDRAENTEAFF | TGCGCCAGCAGCCAAGATCGCGCGGAGAACACTGAAGCTTTCTTT
TRBD1 | TRBJ2-2 | TRBV24-1 | few | CATSDPTGGNRELFF | TGTGCCACCAGTGACCCGACAGGGGGTAACAGGGAGCTGTTTTTT
. | TRBJ2-2 | TRBV19 | . | CATKRGIPGELFF | TGTGCCACTAAACGCGGGATACCCGGGGAGCTGTTTTTT
. | TRBJ2-7 | TRBV15 | . | CATSRDRGLTYEQYF | TGTGCCACCAGCAGAGACCGGGGCCTTACCTACGAGCAGTACTTC
. | TRBJ2-2 | TRBV19 | many | CASSIRGNTGELFF | TGTGCCAGTAGTATAAGGGGCAACACCGGGGAGCTGTTTTTT
. | TRBJ2-1 | TRBV6-1 | . | CASRTDFRGNEQFF | TGTGCCAGCAGGACGGATTTCAGAGGGAATGAGCAGTTCTTC